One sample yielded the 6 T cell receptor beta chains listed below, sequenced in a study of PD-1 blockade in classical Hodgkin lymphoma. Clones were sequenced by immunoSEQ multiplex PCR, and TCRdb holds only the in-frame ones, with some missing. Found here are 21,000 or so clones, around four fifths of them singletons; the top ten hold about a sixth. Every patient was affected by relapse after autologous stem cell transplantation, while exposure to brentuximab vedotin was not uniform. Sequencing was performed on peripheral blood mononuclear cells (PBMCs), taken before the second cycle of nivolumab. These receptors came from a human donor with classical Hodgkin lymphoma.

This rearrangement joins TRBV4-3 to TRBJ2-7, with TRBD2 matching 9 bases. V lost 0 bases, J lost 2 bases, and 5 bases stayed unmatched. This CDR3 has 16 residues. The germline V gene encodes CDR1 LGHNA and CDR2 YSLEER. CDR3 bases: TGCGCCAGCAGCCAAGATCCTAGCGGGAAAACCTACGAGCAGTACTTC. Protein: CASSQDPSGKTYEQYF.

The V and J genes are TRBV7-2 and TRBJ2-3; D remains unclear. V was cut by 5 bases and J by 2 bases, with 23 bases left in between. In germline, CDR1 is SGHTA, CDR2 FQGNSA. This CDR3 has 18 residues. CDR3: CASSLTVWAYLNTDTQYF. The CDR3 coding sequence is TGTGCCAGCAGCCTGACTGTGTGGGCGTACCTGAACACAGATACGCAGTATTTT.

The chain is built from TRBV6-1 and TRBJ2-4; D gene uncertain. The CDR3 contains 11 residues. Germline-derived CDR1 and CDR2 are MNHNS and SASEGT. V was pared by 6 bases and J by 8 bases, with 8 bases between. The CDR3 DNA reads TGTGCCAGCAGGAATAGGGACATTCAGTACTTC. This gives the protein CASRNRDIQYF.

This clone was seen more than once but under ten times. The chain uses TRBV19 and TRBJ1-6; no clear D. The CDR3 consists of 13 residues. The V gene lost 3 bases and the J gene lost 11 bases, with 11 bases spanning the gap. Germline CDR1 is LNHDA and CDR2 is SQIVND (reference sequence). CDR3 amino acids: CASSMQRDTPLHF. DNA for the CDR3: TGTGCCAGTAGTATGCAGAGAGACACACCCCTCCACTTT.

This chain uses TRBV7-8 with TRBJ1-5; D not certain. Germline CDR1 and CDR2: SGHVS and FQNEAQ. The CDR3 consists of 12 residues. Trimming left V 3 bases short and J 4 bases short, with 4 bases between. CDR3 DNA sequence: TGTGCCAGCAGCTTGGGGAATCAGCCCCAGCATTTT. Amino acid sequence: CASSLGNQPQHF.

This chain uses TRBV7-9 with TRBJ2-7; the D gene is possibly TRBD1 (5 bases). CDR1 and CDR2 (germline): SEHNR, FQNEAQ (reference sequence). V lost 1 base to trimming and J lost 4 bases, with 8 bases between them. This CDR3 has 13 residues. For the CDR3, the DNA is TGTGCCAGCAGCTTAGACAGGACGTACGAGCAGTACGTC. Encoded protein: CASSLDRTYEQYV.